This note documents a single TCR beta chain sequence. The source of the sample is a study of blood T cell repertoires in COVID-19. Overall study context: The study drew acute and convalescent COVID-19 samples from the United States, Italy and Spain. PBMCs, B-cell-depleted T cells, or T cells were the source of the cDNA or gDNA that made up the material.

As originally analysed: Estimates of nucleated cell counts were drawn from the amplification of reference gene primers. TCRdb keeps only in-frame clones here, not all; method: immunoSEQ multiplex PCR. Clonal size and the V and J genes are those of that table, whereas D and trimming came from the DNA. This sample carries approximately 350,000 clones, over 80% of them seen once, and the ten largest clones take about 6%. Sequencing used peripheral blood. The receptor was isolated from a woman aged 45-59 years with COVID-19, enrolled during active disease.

The CDR3 DNA sequence: TGTGCCAGTAGTATAGTCTTAACAGGGGAAGCTTTCTTT. Amino acids: CASSIVLTGEAFF. The rearrangement uses TRBV19 and TRBJ1-1; tentatively, D is TRBD1 (6 bases). V was clipped by 1 base and J by 8 bases, with 11 bases between them. This CDR3 region has 13 residues. The germline V gene has CDR1 LNHDA and CDR2 SQIVND (reference sequence). The whole variable domain, filled in from reference TRBV19 and TRBJ1-1, reads DGGITQSPKYLFRKEGQNVTLSCEQNLNHDAMYWYRQDPGQGLRLIYYSQIVNDFQKGDIAEGYSVSREKKESFPLTVTSAQKNPTAFYLCASSIVLTGEAFFGQGTRLTVV.